The T cell receptor (beta chain) under discussion was sequenced for a study of shared clonotypes between healthy human individuals. Overall study results and limits: Clonotypes shared by all four sorted-subset donors had higher generation probabilities than non-shared clonotypes. In general, naive subsets displayed greater estimated richness than memory subsets did.

Trimming removed 5 bases at V and 3 bases at J, with 16 bases between. Germline V gene lookup returns CDR1 SEHNR and CDR2 FQNEAQ (reference sequence). The CDR3 loop spans 16 amino acids. Worth noting for this clone: Its antigen is currently unknown.

TCRdb's copy holds only in-frame clones and misses some; the assay was immunoSEQ multiplex PCR. The table records hundreds of thousands of clones, less than 80% of them present only once. The chain combines TRBV7-9 with TRBJ2-2; a possible D gene is TRBD2 (6 bases). The specimen sequenced was memory CD4+ T cells sorted from blood. This sample's subset: CD45RA-negative fraction. The TCR originated in a woman in her 30s in good health. For the CDR3, the DNA is TGTGCCAGCAGCAGATCTACCGGGGGTTACACCGGGGAGCTGTTTTTT. This codes for CASSRSTGGYTGELFF.